This T cell receptor beta chain was recovered during a study of blood T cells in healthy people across ages. Whole-study findings and limits: Observed TCR beta diversity per million T cells went down as age went up. This fall followed a roughly linear course with age.

The second PCR ran about 6 to 11 cycles with a sample-barcoded 5' primer and J-beta primers. Researchers report that a template-switch adaptor with 12 random nucleotides tagged each cDNA molecule. A single record per CDR3 protein comes from TCRdb applying MiXCR to the 5' RACE reads. The repertoire holds about 1 million distinct CDR3 sequences, with around 25% as singletons. Trimming stripped 6 bases from V and 10 bases from J, with 22 bases between. This CDR3 comprises 14 residues. CDR1 and CDR2 (germline): MDHEN, SYDVKM. In regard to this clonotype: Its antigen is as yet unknown.

The same specimen was also included in a second study, on T cells of mothers and their children. In that study: Slightly higher, non-significant overlap characterized related mother-child pairs relative to unrelated pairs.

Material: blood. This sequence joins TRBV28 and TRBJ2-7; D is unclear. The sequence was collected from a girl under 10 years old in good health. The CDR3 bases are TGTGCCAGCAGCCCCTATGTCGCCCCACCCCAACAGTACTTC. Translated: CASSPYVAPPQQYF.